This T cell receptor beta chain was identified during a study of blood T cell repertoires in COVID-19. Study context: COVID-19 samples, acute and convalescent, were from the United States, Italy and Spain. T cells, B-cell-depleted T cells, or PBMCs supplied cDNA or gDNA.

CDR3 length equals 13 residues. The V gene's germline CDR1 is SNHLY and CDR2 FYNNEI. The trim removed 4 bases at V and 7 bases at J, leaving 3 bases unmatched. Authors' data handling: Using reference gene primer amplification, nucleated cell counts were estimated. The assay was immunoSEQ multiplex PCR, and TCRdb's table has in-frame clones only and misses some. That table furnishes V, J and clone size, whereas the DNA furnished D and trimming. The data hold 80,000 to 100,000 clones, with about 86% observed a single time. V gene TRBV2 combines with J gene TRBJ1-4; 7 nucleotides line up with TRBD1. The source of this sequence is an elderly woman with acute or convalescent COVID-19. What was sequenced was peripheral blood. This chain's CDR3 is CASSGQGFEKLFF. In nucleotides, the CDR3 is TGTGCCAGCAGTGGACAGGGATTTGAAAAACTGTTTTTT.